This T cell receptor beta chain was sequenced for a study of OX40 agonist ivuxolimab in advanced cancers. Assay: immunoSEQ multiplex PCR; the TCRdb copy retains only in-frame clones and omits some. The sample holds roughly 76,000 clones, 88% seen once. The CDR3 runs 14 residues. Germline CDR1 SNHLY, CDR2 FYNNEI. V dropped 4 bases and J dropped 1 base, with 9 bases sitting between them. The specimen was CD4+ or CD8+ T cells sorted from blood, collected in a trial of the OX40 agonist ivuxolimab. V is TRBV2 and J is TRBJ2-3, with D possibly matching TRBD1 (6 bases). The sequence derives from an adult with an advanced solid tumor such as melanoma, head and neck, liver or kidney cancer. The CDR3 bases are TGTGCCAGCAGTGTGACAGGACGCACAGATACGCAGTATTTT. Protein: CASSVTGRTDTQYF.